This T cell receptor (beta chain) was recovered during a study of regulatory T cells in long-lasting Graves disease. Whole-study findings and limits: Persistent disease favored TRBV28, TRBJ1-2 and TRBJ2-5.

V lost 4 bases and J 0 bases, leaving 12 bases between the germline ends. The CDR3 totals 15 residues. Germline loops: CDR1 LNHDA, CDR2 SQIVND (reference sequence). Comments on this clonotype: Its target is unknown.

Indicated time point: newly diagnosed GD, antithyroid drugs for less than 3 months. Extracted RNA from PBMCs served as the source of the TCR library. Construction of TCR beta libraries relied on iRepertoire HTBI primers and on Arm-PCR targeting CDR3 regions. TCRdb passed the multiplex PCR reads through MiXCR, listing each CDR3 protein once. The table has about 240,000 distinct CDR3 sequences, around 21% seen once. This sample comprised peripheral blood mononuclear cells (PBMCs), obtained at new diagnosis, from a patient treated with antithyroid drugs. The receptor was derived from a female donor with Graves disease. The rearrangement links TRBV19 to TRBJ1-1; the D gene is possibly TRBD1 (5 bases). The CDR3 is CASSTNRILNTEAFF. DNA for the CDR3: TGTGCCAGTAGTACGAACAGGATTCTGAACACTGAAGCTTTCTTT.